Given below is one TCR beta chain in context. This clone's antigen is unknown. Base qualities were left out, and no much larger clone turns up one base away. The germline V gene sets CDR1 to KGHSH and CDR2 to LQKENI. The cysteine opens and the phenylalanine closes a CDR3 of 16 amino acids. The sequence is cut down to CDR3 DNA, 48 bases in frame from base 1. The germline ends are 12 bases apart after V is trimmed by 6 bases and J by 0 bases. Receptor libraries were prepared by the immunoSEQ multiplex PCR assay. The source is immuneACCESS, and TCRdb retained only in-frame sequences with V and J called. Part of the clones is not carried over; for the studies checked, unresolved V genes explain less than half of this, and the remainder is unexplained. Here the sample has about 120,000 clones; about 93% occur a single time. The top ten hold roughly 1.5% of the sample. The data were taken from a study of T cells after somatic rescue of genetic block (dated by TCRdb to about 2020). For the study in its entirety: The study assessed how robust, over the long term, a T-cell system was when the system had developed through somatic rescue of a genetic block in T-cell development.

The clonotype was recovered from a woman between 18 and 30 years old. This chain is built from TRBV18 and TRBJ2-6; the D gene is perhaps TRBD2, from 5 matching bases. Sequencing input: peripheral blood mononuclear cells (PBMCs). The nucleotide sequence reads TGTGCCAGCTCTCCCGTGCGGGTCTCTGGGGCCAACGTCCTGACTTTC. It encodes CASSPVRVSGANVLTF.